This T cell receptor beta chain emerged from a study of T cell responses to AZD1222 COVID-19 vaccine. Study results and limitations: After the peak T cell response, and only then, were repertoires sampled.

About this clone itself: Antigen: not known.

Using immunoSEQ multiplex PCR, the repertoire was profiled, and TCRdb retains in-frame clones only, with some absent. The top ten hold approximately 21% of the sample, which has tens of thousands of clones, just over 90% seen once. The clonotype comes from an adult in good health. The specimen comprised peripheral blood, sampled on day 0 of AZD1222 vaccination.

The CDR3, as DNA: TGTGCCAGCAGCGCCGAAGGGGGGAGGGAAAACATTCAGTACTTC. The encoded protein is CASSAEGGRENIQYF. V is TRBV9 and J is TRBJ2-4, with TRBD2 as a possible D gene (7 bases). Germline CDR1 SGDLS, CDR2 YYNGEE. Trimming took 3 bases from V and 5 from J, leaving 15 bases between them. The CDR3 runs 15 residues.